This TCR beta chain originates from a study of blood T cell repertoires in COVID-19. For the study at large: Sources were T cells, B-cell-depleted T cells, or PBMCs; the material itself was cDNA or gDNA.

Participants' own reports of clinical history determined their cohort assignment. Donors of Cohort 3 who recovered were those that had two negative PCRs, clearance, or symptom resolution. Methods used by the authors: Using reference gene primer amplification, nucleated cell counts were estimated. Sequencing was performed with immunoSEQ multiplex PCR; in TCRdb, only in-frame clones are kept and a portion is missing. The DNA gave D and trimming, while V, J and clone size come from that table. The sample has around 150,000 clones, about four fifths seen once. Germline V lookup: CDR1 ENHRY, CDR2 SYGVKD. Unmatched junction bases numbered 8, after V lost 3 bases and J lost 4 bases. This CDR3 comprises 15 residues.

Sequencing was done on a sample of PBMCs or T cells enriched from blood (not recorded which). The V call is TRBV10-3, the J call TRBJ1-1, with 7 bases lining up with TRBD1. The clonotype originates from a woman in her sixties who had recovered from COVID-19. This chain's CDR3 is CAISDIDREGTEAFF. CDR3 nucleotides: TGTGCCATCAGTGACATTGACAGGGAAGGCACTGAAGCTTTCTTT.